This T cell receptor (beta chain) was captured by sequencing in a study of OX40 agonist ivuxolimab in advanced cancers. The CDR3 has 12 amino acids. Germline lookup yields CDR1 SGHAT and CDR2 FQNNGV. Deletions cut 3 bases from V and 3 bases from J, with 2 bases between. Overall study findings and caveats: Dosing at 0.1 to 3.0 mg/kg was accompanied by clonal expansion of CD4+ and CD8+ blood T cells by week 6.

This table comes from immunoSEQ multiplex PCR, and its TCRdb copy is limited to in-frame clones, with some not included. Of 40,000 to 60,000 clones in the sample, 65% to 85% were seen once. Only a few counts were recorded for this clone. Its target is not known. Any history of autoimmune disease or systemic immunosuppression disqualified patients. This specimen consisted of CD4+ or CD8+ T cells sorted from blood, obtained in a trial of the OX40 agonist ivuxolimab. The V call is TRBV11-2, the J call TRBJ2-2, with D unresolved. The origin of this receptor is an adult with an advanced solid tumor such as melanoma, head and neck, liver or kidney cancer. Here the CDR3 reads CASSFDTGELFF. The CDR3 DNA reads TGTGCCAGCAGCTTTGACACCGGGGAGCTGTTTTTT. The full variable domain, completed using reference TRBV11-2 and TRBJ2-2, is EAGVAQSPRYKIIEKRQSVAFWCNPISGHATLYWYQQILGQGPKLLIQFQNNGVVDDSQLPKDRFSAERLKGVDSTLKIQPAKLEDSAVYLCASSFDTGELFFGEGSRLTVL.